These T cell receptor beta chains were read from a single sample in a study of blood T cell repertoires in COVID-19. Some clones are missing from TCRdb's copy, which holds only in-frame ones; the method was immunoSEQ multiplex PCR. This table has 150,000 to 200,000 clones, 80% to 90% appearing once. What was sequenced was peripheral blood. All receptors derive from a man aged 55 to 69 with acute or convalescent COVID-19. Each CDR3 is given with its conserved first and last residue. A D gene is named only where the DNA matches it firmly. Expanded clones are given a class, and other clones once, few, many or no size at all.

J: TRBJ1-5
D: -
V: TRBV20-1
size: -
DNA: TGCAGTGCTAGTGGGGGGCTTGGCAATCAGCCCCAGCATTTT
CDR3: CSASGGLGNQPQHF

J: TRBJ2-3
D: TRBD2
V: TRBV5-4
size: -
DNA: TGTGCCAGCAGGGCCCTCGCGGGAGTGGATACGCAGTATTTT
CDR3: CASRALAGVDTQYF

J: TRBJ2-7
D: -
V: TRBV6-8
size: -
DNA: TGTGCCAGCAGTCCTGGACAGTCCTACGAGCAGTACTTC
CDR3: CASSPGQSYEQYF

J: TRBJ1-6
D: -
V: TRBV12-3/TRBV12-4
size: -
DNA: TGTGCCAGTAGCTACAATAGTAATTCACCCCTCCACTTT
CDR3: CASSYNSNSPLHF

J: TRBJ2-5
D: -
V: TRBV7-2
size: -
DNA: TGTGCCAGCACCGTAACGGGGTCCGGGGGGACCCAGTACTTC
CDR3: CASTVTGSGGTQYF

J: TRBJ2-3
D: -
V: TRBV27
size: -
DNA: TGTGCCAGCAGCCTAATGGCGAGGACAGATACGCAGTATTTT
CDR3: CASSLMARTDTQYF

J: TRBJ1-4
D: -
V: TRBV6-6
size: few
DNA: TGTGCCAGCAGTTACTCGGGCAGACGTGAAAAACTGTTTTTT
CDR3: CASSYSGRREKLFF

J: TRBJ2-7
D: TRBD2
V: TRBV6-5
size: -
DNA: TGTGCCAGCAGGGCGGGACTAGCGGGAGACGAGCAGTACTTC
CDR3: CASRAGLAGDEQYF

J: TRBJ2-5
D: -
V: TRBV1
size: -
DNA: TGCACCAGCAGCCTACTAGCGGGAGGTGGGGAGACCCAGTACTTC
CDR3: CTSSLLAGGGETQYF

J: TRBJ2-2
D: TRBD2
V: TRBV7-3
size: -
DNA: TGTGCCAGCAGCTCCACACCGGGACTAGCGGTGGCCGGGGAGCTGTTTTTT
CDR3: CASSSTPGLAVAGELFF

J: TRBJ1-1
D: -
V: TRBV20-1
size: once
DNA: TGCAGGTGGGGGCTCACTGAAGCTTTCTTT
CDR3: CRWGLTEAFF

J: TRBJ1-6
D: -
V: TRBV7-8
size: -
DNA: TGTGCCAGCAGCTTAGTGGGCAGTACTATTGGGGGAGGTTCACCCCTCCACTTT
CDR3: CASSLVGSTIGGGSPLHF

J: TRBJ2-7
D: TRBD1
V: TRBV29-1
size: -
DNA: TGCAGCGGTACCGGGACAGGGGGCTCCTACGAGCAGTACTTC
CDR3: CSGTGTGGSYEQYF

J: TRBJ2-5
D: -
V: TRBV5-4
size: -
DNA: TGTGCCAGCAGCCCGAATTTAGCCGAGCGGGAGACCCAGTACTTC
CDR3: CASSPNLAERETQYF

J: TRBJ1-2
D: -
V: TRBV2
size: -
DNA: TGTGCCAGCAGTGAGAGGCTTTTGCGGGGCTACACCTTC
CDR3: CASSERLLRGYTF

J: TRBJ2-7
D: TRBD1
V: TRBV18
size: -
DNA: TGTGCCAGCTCAGACGGACAGGGGGGCACCTACGAGCAGTACTTC
CDR3: CASSDGQGGTYEQYF

J: TRBJ2-4
D: -
V: TRBV19
size: -
DNA: TGTGCCAGTAGTATACCCACAGGGCGGGTTTACATTCAGTACTTC
CDR3: CASSIPTGRVYIQYF

J: TRBJ2-2
D: -
V: TRBV10-2
size: -
DNA: TGCGCCAGCAGTGAGGCGGGGTTTACCGGGGAGCTGTTTTTT
CDR3: CASSEAGFTGELFF

J: TRBJ1-1
D: TRBD1
V: TRBV3-1/TRBV3-2
size: few
DNA: TGTGCCAGCAGCCTCCGGTTGGGACAGAACGAAGCTTTCTTT
CDR3: CASSLRLGQNEAFF

J: TRBJ1-1
D: -
V: TRBV18
size: -
DNA: TGTGCCAGCTCACCACCGTCCGGGGGGGGCGCAGGCACTGAAGCTTTCTTT
CDR3: CASSPPSGGGAGTEAFF

J: TRBJ1-5
D: TRBD1
V: TRBV27
size: -
DNA: TGTGCCAGCAGTCCCGGGACAGGGGATCAGCCCCAGCATTTT
CDR3: CASSPGTGDQPQHF

J: TRBJ2-3
D: -
V: TRBV7-2
size: once
DNA: TGTGCCAGCAGCTTAGTCCCCCTAGTTCCAGATACGCAGTATTTT
CDR3: CASSLVPLVPDTQYF

J: TRBJ1-1
D: -
V: TRBV27
size: -
DNA: TGTGCCAGCAGTTTCCACCCACCCACAGGGGAAGCTTTCTTT
CDR3: CASSFHPPTGEAFF

J: TRBJ2-5
D: TRBD1
V: TRBV7-9
size: few
DNA: TGTGCCAGCAGCTTCCGACAGGGGCCCCAGTACTTC
CDR3: CASSFRQGPQYF

J: TRBJ1-5
D: -
V: TRBV19
size: -
DNA: TGTGCCAGTAGTCCCAGGGTGGAGTATCGCAATCAGCCCCAGCATTTT
CDR3: CASSPRVEYRNQPQHF

J: TRBJ2-7
D: -
V: TRBV6-5
size: -
DNA: TGTGCCAGCATGGCTTACCCCGGGAACGAGCAGTACTTC
CDR3: CASMAYPGNEQYF

J: TRBJ1-3
D: TRBD1
V: TRBV5-1
size: few
DNA: TGCGCCAGCAGCTCGACAGGGTCTGGAAACACCATATATTTT
CDR3: CASSSTGSGNTIYF

J: TRBJ2-7
D: TRBD1
V: TRBV30
size: few
DNA: TGTGCCTGCCGGACAGGACGTCTCGAGCAGTACTTC
CDR3: CACRTGRLEQYF

J: TRBJ1-2
D: -
V: TRBV10-3
size: -
DNA: TGTGCCATCAGGCCCCTTGCGGGGGTGTGGAACTATGGCTACACCTTC
CDR3: CAIRPLAGVWNYGYTF

J: TRBJ2-1
D: -
V: TRBV6-1
size: -
DNA: TGTGCCAGCAGTGACCAGGTTCGTGGCAATGAGCAGTTCTTC
CDR3: CASSDQVRGNEQFF

J: TRBJ1-6
D: -
V: TRBV5-1
size: -
DNA: TGCGCCAGCAGGGATCCGGACGGGGATTCACCCCTCCACTTT
CDR3: CASRDPDGDSPLHF

J: TRBJ2-3
D: TRBD2
V: TRBV5-1
size: -
DNA: TGCGCCAGCAAGTATTCCGGGACTAGCGGGCTTGGGACAGATACGCAGTATTTT
CDR3: CASKYSGTSGLGTDTQYF

J: TRBJ2-1
D: TRBD2
V: TRBV3-1/TRBV3-2
size: -
DNA: TGTGCCAGCAGCCAAAAGCGGGACTCCTACAATGAGCAGTTCTTC
CDR3: CASSQKRDSYNEQFF